What follows are 30 T cell receptor beta chains derived from one specimen sequenced in a study of blood T cell repertoires in COVID-19. Clones were sequenced by immunoSEQ multiplex PCR, and TCRdb holds only the in-frame ones, with some missing. The table has some 110,000 clones, 76% seen once. The specimen sequenced was peripheral blood. The receptors stem from an elderly man with COVID-19, enrolled during active disease.

The chain employs TRBV5-1 and TRBJ2-3, with 10 nucleotides matching TRBD2. This CDR3 contains 15 residues. Germline CDR1 is SGHRS and CDR2 is YFSETQ. J lost 4 bases, V lost 6 bases, and 8 bases had no gene match. CDR3 residues: CASKPSGSSADTQYF. In nucleotides, the CDR3 is TGCGCCAGCAAACCTAGCGGGAGTTCCGCAGATACGCAGTATTTT.

The chain links TRBV4-1 to TRBJ2-2; 9 bases agree with TRBD2. Looked up from germline, CDR1 is MGHRA and CDR2 is YSYEKL. The V gene end was trimmed by 2 bases and the J gene end by 1 base; junction bases not matched to a gene: 5. The CDR3 is 17 residues long. In nucleotides, the CDR3 is TGCGCCAGCAGCCAATCTACTAGCGGGCGGAACACCGGGGAGCTGTTTTTT. It yields the protein CASSQSTSGRNTGELFF.

The chain combines TRBV5-1 with TRBJ2-7, with D hard to call. Germline V lookup: CDR1 SGHRS, CDR2 YFSETQ. Trimming shortened V by 3 bases and J by 1 base, and 14 bases separated the two germline ends. The CDR3 is 15 amino acids. This chain's CDR3 is CASSSNNEDSYEQYF. In DNA form, the CDR3 reads TGCGCCAGCAGCTCAAACAACGAGGATTCCTACGAGCAGTACTTC. The variable domain in full, with the rest retrieved from reference TRBV5-1 and TRBJ2-7, is KAGVTQTPRYLIKTRGQQVTLSCSPISGHRSVSWYQQTPGQGLQFLFEYFSETQRNKGNFPGRFSGRQFSNSRSEMNVSTLELGDSALYLCASSSNNEDSYEQYFGPGTRLTVT.

The table lists this clone with a count of one. The chain uses TRBV5-4 and TRBJ2-1; the match to TRBD2 covers 10 bases. The germline gives CDR1 SGHNT, CDR2 YYREEE (reference sequence). This CDR3 is built from 15 residues. V trimming: 3 bases; J trimming: 5 bases; junction bases outside the gene matches: 5. CDR3: CASSSGLAAHNEQFF. CDR3 DNA sequence: TGTGCCAGCAGCTCCGGACTAGCGGCGCACAATGAGCAGTTCTTC. The entire variable domain, with the rest obtained from reference TRBV5-4 and TRBJ2-1, is as follows: ETGVTQSPTHLIKTRGQQVTLRCSSQSGHNTVSWYQQALGQGPQFIFQYYREEENGRGNFPPRFSGLQFPNYSSELNVNALELDDSALYLCASSSGLAAHNEQFFGPGTRLTVL.

The V gene is TRBV27, the J gene TRBJ2-3; D unclear. Germline V gives CDR1 MNHEY, CDR2 SMNVEV (reference sequence). CDR3 size: 13 residues. The V and J ends lost 3 bases and 5 bases respectively, with 9 bases between them. The CDR3 nucleotides are TGTGCCAGCAGTTTGGGCAGAAAAGATACGCAGTATTTT. This sequence encodes CASSLGRKDTQYF.

The J gene is TRBJ2-3, the V gene TRBV5-1, with 7 nucleotides matching TRBD2. Germline lookup yields CDR1 SGHRS and CDR2 YFSETQ. With V trimmed by 4 bases and J by 0 bases, 5 bases remained unmatched. CDR3 length: 15 residues. DNA of the CDR3: TGCGCCAGCAGCGTGGGAGGGATTAGCACAGATACGCAGTATTTT. Protein product: CASSVGGISTDTQYF.

The V and J genes are TRBV6-6 and TRBJ1-2, with TRBD1 matching 10 bases. There are 15 residues in the CDR3. Germline lookup yields CDR1 MNHNY and CDR2 SVGAGI (reference sequence). V gave up 6 bases and J gave up 8 bases; unmatched junction bases: 12. DNA of the CDR3: TGTGCCAGCAGGGATGGACAGGGGGTCCATAAAGGCTACACCTTC. Its protein product is CASRDGQGVHKGYTF.

The chain joins TRBV7-3 to TRBJ2-2; possibly TRBD1 for D (6 bases). The CDR3 extends over 16 amino acids. In germline, CDR1 is SGHTA, CDR2 FQGTGA. V was shortened by 5 bases and J by 4 bases, with 17 bases between the two germline ends. The chain's CDR3 is CASSPPRLGGTGELFF. CDR3 DNA sequence: TGTGCCAGCAGCCCCCCTAGGTTAGGGGGCACCGGGGAGCTGTTTTTT. The full variable domain, with the rest looked up from reference TRBV7-3 and TRBJ2-2, is GAGVSQTPSNKVTEKGKYVELRCDPISGHTALYWYRQSLGQGPEFLIYFQGTGAADDSGLPNDRFFAVRPEGSVSTLKIQRTERGDSAVYLCASSPPRLGGTGELFFGEGSRLTVL.

The chain links TRBV29-1 to TRBJ2-5, with TRBD2 identical over 12 bases. CDR3 length: 13 residues. V was pared by 6 bases and J by 5 bases, with 4 bases of the junction left unmatched. Looked up from germline, CDR1 is SQVTM and CDR2 is ANQGSEA. This CDR3 is CSVGTSGRETQYF. CDR3 in DNA: TGCAGCGTGGGAACTAGCGGGAGGGAGACCCAGTACTTC.

The rearrangement uses TRBV15 and TRBJ2-1, with 14 bases that match TRBD2. CDR1 is LNHNV, CDR2 YYDKDF, per germline (reference sequence). Trimming cost V 3 bases and J 8 bases; bases outside gene matches: 9. This CDR3 has 17 amino acids. CDR3 in DNA: TGTGCCACCAGCAGCGACCCTGGGACTAGCGGGAGTGATGAGCAGTTCTTC. This gives the protein CATSSDPGTSGSDEQFF.

This clone came up once. One end of the junction is discordant with germline, which a read error may explain. The chain joins TRBV5-8 to TRBJ2-7, with 7 bases fitting TRBD1. This CDR3 region has 12 residues. The V gene's germline CDR1 is SGHTS and CDR2 YDEGEE. The CDR3 region is CASSFLGTVGRF. The CDR3, as DNA: TGTGCCAGCAGCTTCCTCGGGACAGTCGGACGTTTC.

The rearrangement links TRBV15 to TRBJ2-3; the match to TRBD1 covers 8 bases. Trimming took 5 bases from V and 0 from J; bases not matched to a gene: 4. The CDR3 loop spans 15 amino acids. CDR1 and CDR2 (germline): LNHNV, YYDKDF (reference sequence). CDR3 sequence reads: CATSLQGVSTDTQYF. The CDR3 DNA follows: TGTGCCACCAGCCTACAGGGGGTAAGCACAGATACGCAGTATTTT.

Only a few counts were recorded for this clone. The rearrangement joins TRBV5-6 to TRBJ2-7, with 12 bases fitting TRBD1. This CDR3 contains 17 residues. Germline lookup yields CDR1 SGHDT and CDR2 YYEEEE. V shed 4 bases and J 3 bases; nucleotides not matched to a gene: 11. The CDR3 DNA reads as TGTGCCAGCAGCCCTTGGGGGACAGGGGGCGGAAACTACGAGCAGTACTTC. Translation: CASSPWGTGGGNYEQYF.

This clone was picked up one time. This chain joins TRBV27 and TRBJ2-2; no definite D call. Germline V gene data show CDR1 as MNHEY and CDR2 as SMNVEV (reference sequence). This CDR3 is 14 amino acids long. V was clipped by 4 bases and J by 0 bases, with 6 bases between them. In nucleotides, the CDR3 is TGTGCCAGCAGTTACCGGGCGAACACCGGGGAGCTGTTTTTT. Protein product: CASSYRANTGELFF.

The chain uses TRBV5-5 and TRBJ1-2; 9 nucleotides agree with TRBD1. Germline V gene lookup returns CDR1 SGHKS and CDR2 YYEKEE (reference sequence). This CDR3 spans 15 amino acids. Losses at the gene ends were 4 bases for V and 2 bases for J; bases not matched to a gene: 6. The CDR3 region has the DNA TGTGCCAGCAGCCTATGGACAGGGGAGAACTATGGCTACACCTTC. The encoded protein is CASSLWTGENYGYTF.

The V gene is TRBV19, the J gene TRBJ1-1; 7 bases match TRBD1. V lost 5 bases, J lost 5 bases, and 8 bases stayed unmatched. The CDR3 sequence is 14 residues long. The germline gives CDR1 LNHDA, CDR2 SQIVND (reference sequence). CDR3 DNA sequence: TGTGCCAGTAGTTTCCAGGGGGTTTGGACTGAAGCTTTCTTT. This translates into CASSFQGVWTEAFF.

This rearrangement joins TRBV5-1 to TRBJ2-1, with D perhaps matching TRBD2 (6 bases). CDR3 size: 17 residues. Germline loops: CDR1 SGHRS, CDR2 YFSETQ. Trimming stripped 2 bases from V and 0 bases from J, with 15 bases between. The CDR3 here is CASSLLLAGSSYNEQFF. The CDR3, as DNA: TGCGCCAGCAGCTTATTACTAGCTGGGAGCTCCTACAATGAGCAGTTCTTC.

This chain uses TRBV3-1 (or the pseudogene TRBV3-2) with TRBJ2-1; D perhaps matches TRBD1 (5 bases). CDR1 LGHDT and CDR2 YNNKEL come from the germline V gene (reference sequence). Trimming took off 6 bases at V and 10 bases at J, with 10 bases between the two ends. The CDR3 length is 11 residues. This CDR3 is CASRDMGEQFF. Here the CDR3 DNA reads TGTGCCAGCAGGGACATGGGGGAGCAGTTCTTC.

This clone was seen a few times. This chain joins TRBV28 and TRBJ2-3; D ambiguous. V was shortened by 2 bases and J by 1 base, with 7 bases between the two germline ends. The CDR3 has 14 residues. CDR1 is MDHEN and CDR2 is SYDVKM in the germline V gene. The DNA for the CDR3 is TGTGCCAGCAGTTTAAACCAGGGCACAGATACGCAGTATTTT. Protein product: CASSLNQGTDTQYF.

A note on this clone: In the same sample, other DNA sequences code for this CDR3. The chain couples TRBV19 to TRBJ1-1, with D hard to call. Trimming left V 3 bases short and J 1 base short, with 9 bases between. CDR1 is LNHDA, CDR2 SQIVND, per germline (reference sequence). This CDR3 spans 14 amino acids. The CDR3 nucleotides read TGTGCCAGTAGTATTGGAGGGTCGAACACTGAAGCTTTCTTT. It translates to CASSIGGSNTEAFF.

J is TRBJ2-3 and V is TRBV28; 9 bases agree with TRBD1. The length of the CDR3 is 13 residues. The germline V gene encodes CDR1 MDHEN and CDR2 SYDVKM. Germline trimming cut 5 bases from V and 11 bases from J; bases unmatched to any gene: 8. CDR3: CASSIGQGRGQYF. For the CDR3, the DNA is TGTGCCAGCAGTATAGGACAGGGGCGAGGGCAGTATTTT.

The chain combines TRBV6-5 with TRBJ2-1; 7 bases are a match to TRBD2. The CDR3 contains 16 residues. Germline values: CDR1 MNHEY, CDR2 SVGAGI. Unmatched junction bases numbered 12, after V lost 4 bases and J lost 6 bases. The CDR3 sequence: CASSFLGGSGLNEQFF. In DNA form, the CDR3 reads TGTGCCAGCAGTTTTTTGGGCGGGAGCGGTCTCAATGAGCAGTTCTTC.

Ten or more counts support this clone. The chain carries TRBV29-1 and TRBJ1-1, with unresolved D. V lost 7 bases, J lost 4 bases, and 16 bases lay in between. This CDR3 has 13 residues. The germline gives CDR1 SQVTM, CDR2 ANQGSEA. CDR3 sequence: CSGKPREGTEAFF. DNA for the CDR3: TGCAGCGGGAAGCCCCGGGAGGGCACTGAAGCTTTCTTT.

This clone has a handful of counts. The V gene is TRBV5-1, the J gene TRBJ1-2; D is perhaps TRBD1 (6 bases). V dropped 2 bases and J dropped 4 bases, with 12 bases sitting between them. The CDR3 has 14 amino acids. Germline V CDR1 and CDR2: SGHRS, YFSETQ. Here the CDR3 reads CASSFRDTTYGYTF. CDR3 DNA: TGCGCCAGCAGCTTCAGGGACACAACCTATGGCTACACCTTC.

V and J are TRBV5-1 and TRBJ1-4, with TRBD1 matching 12 bases. The J segment lost 8 bases and the V segment lost 4 bases, leaving 6 bases of the junction unmatched. The V gene's germline CDR1 is SGHRS and CDR2 YFSETQ. The CDR3 spans 15 residues. The CDR3 DNA sequence: TGCGCCAGCAGCGGTACCGGGACAGGGGGCGAAAAACTGTTTTTT. Translated, it gives CASSGTGTGGEKLFF.

The gene calls are TRBV7-3 and TRBJ2-2; TRBD1 might be the D (5 bases). Between the trimmed V and J ends, which lost 3 bases and 2 bases, there was a span of 10 bases. This CDR3 region has 15 residues. The germline gives CDR1 SGHTA, CDR2 FQGTGA. Here the CDR3 reads CASSFVGENTGELFF. The CDR3 DNA is TGTGCCAGCAGCTTCGTAGGGGAAAACACCGGGGAGCTGTTTTTT.

This clone is a singleton in its sample. The chain recombines TRBV29-1 with TRBJ2-7, with D possibly being TRBD2 (5 bases). Looked up from germline, CDR1 is SQVTM and CDR2 is ANQGSEA. The CDR3 has 12 amino acids. Between the trimmed V and J ends, which lost 7 bases and 1 base, there was a span of 11 bases. The CDR3 DNA sequence: TGCAGCGCCCGGACTGTATCCTACGAGCAGTACTTC. Protein: CSARTVSYEQYF.

V usage is TRBV7-3 and J usage is TRBJ2-2; 10 bases fit TRBD2. CDR3 length: 17 amino acids. V trimming: 4 bases; J trimming: 1 base; junction bases outside the gene matches: 6. Germline CDR1 SGHTA, CDR2 FQGTGA. The CDR3 loop is CASSWPSGSVNTGELFF. CDR3 DNA: TGTGCCAGCAGCTGGCCTAGCGGGAGTGTGAACACCGGGGAGCTGTTTTTT.

This clone came up a few times. The rearrangement joins TRBV4-1 to TRBJ2-1, with TRBD2 as a possible D gene (6 bases). V was shortened by 3 bases and J by 6 bases, with 18 bases between the two germline ends. Germline CDR1 is MGHRA and CDR2 is YSYEKL. This CDR3 spans 16 amino acids. CDR3 nucleotide sequence: TGCGCCAGCAGCCAGGTCTTGACTAGTTCCAGCAATGAGCAGTTCTTC. Residues: CASSQVLTSSSNEQFF.

This chain joins TRBV5-1 and TRBJ1-2; 7 bases are shared with TRBD1. Germline V gene lookup returns CDR1 SGHRS and CDR2 YFSETQ. V dropped 4 bases and J dropped 6; count of bases not matched to a gene: 12. This CDR3 contains 15 residues. CDR3 protein: CASSVTGTEVNGYTF. The CDR3 DNA reads as TGCGCCAGCAGCGTAACAGGGACAGAGGTCAATGGCTACACCTTC.